The rows below give T cell receptor beta chains drawn from one sample of a study of cytomegalovirus exposure and HLA in healthy donors. Clones were sequenced by immunoSEQ multiplex PCR, and TCRdb holds only the in-frame ones, with some missing. The data show some 200,000 clones, 75% to 90% seen once. Sequencing used PBMCs. The source is a man in his forties in good health and CMV-seropositive. Each CDR3 is given with its conserved first and last residue. The order of the fields is clone size, V gene, J gene, CDR3 protein. Not all rows give a size; the values are once, few, many and, for expanded clones, a class.

>-|TRBV28|TRBJ1-1
CASIPGGENTEAFF
>-|TRBV30|TRBJ2-7
CAWSILAIGEQYF
>-|TRBV19|TRBJ2-7
CASSGGAGGAYEQYF
>-|TRBV7-9|TRBJ2-1
CASSRTRQGYDEQFF
>few|TRBV10-2|TRBJ2-7
CASSESIGPTPLEQYF
>-|TRBV7-2|TRBJ1-5
CASSASEDRRSNQPQHF
>-|TRBV7-2|TRBJ1-2
CASSLRRVHGYTF
>-|TRBV5-3|TRBJ2-3
CARSSRRQDTDTQYF
>-|TRBV9|TRBJ2-5
CASSPFIGTSKETQYF
>once|TRBV7-3|TRBJ2-1
CASSSGTSGGPNNEQFF
>-|TRBV13|TRBJ2-7
CASSPTSGGEQYF
>few|TRBV7-3|TRBJ2-7
CASSLTQNYEQYF
>once|TRBV6-6|TRBJ2-3
CASSYSLTGDTDTQYF
>-|TRBV7-9|TRBJ2-3
CASSHGTGVGTDTQYF
>-|TRBV7-2|TRBJ2-3
CASSARLAVSTDTQYF
>-|TRBV27|TRBJ2-7
CASSPLQGYEQYF
>-|TRBV7-3|TRBJ2-7
CASSFGTGAYEQYF
>-|TRBV11-2|TRBJ1-5
CASSLASGGGQPQHF
>few|TRBV5-4|TRBJ2-2
CASSLPPGQGTTGELFF
>-|TRBV9|TRBJ1-2
CASSVAGQGSGYTF
>-|TRBV28|TRBJ1-3
CASSFPTPGNTIYF
>once|TRBV19|TRBJ1-4
CASSTAQGSEKLFF
>-|TRBV5-1|TRBJ2-1
CASSVDAPYNEQFF
>-|TRBV19|TRBJ1-4
CASSIRTRTEKLFF
>-|TRBV7-2|TRBJ1-2
CASSQRRSLEDGYTF
>-|TRBV2|TRBJ2-3
CASSGLAGGAADTQYF
>-|TRBV28|TRBJ2-7
CASSKGQSYEQYF
>-|TRBV28|TRBJ1-4
CASRQAGGEEKLFF
>-|TRBV18|TRBJ2-7
CASSPGEAREYF
>-|TRBV9|TRBJ2-2
CASSVYPSGNTGELFF
>-|TRBV5-4|TRBJ2-7
CASSPQTGGLSEQYF
>-|TRBV7-2|TRBJ2-5
CASSLAGASGRKETQYF
>-|TRBV28|TRBJ2-7
CASSRPSGGYEQYF
>-|TRBV19|TRBJ2-6
CASSIGRGPSGANVLTF
>-|TRBV7-9|TRBJ2-7
CASSDSREQYF
>-|TRBV7-2|TRBJ2-1
CASSYNRGSNEQFF
>-|TRBV19|TRBJ1-5
CASSMVTGGSQPQHF
>-|TRBV5-4|TRBJ2-7
CASSFNRGGAPEQYF
>-|TRBV6-4|TRBJ2-7
CATKRGQGEF
>-|TRBV25-1|TRBJ2-7
CASSPPDRVHEQYF
>-|TRBV15|TRBJ2-2
CATSYRTGKGTGELFF
>-|TRBV30|TRBJ2-7
CAWSVPDSPAEQYF
>-|TRBV11-2|TRBJ2-7
CASSPAGGGLYEQYF
>-|TRBV5-1|TRBJ2-2
CASSLAFLSGQLNTGELFF
>-|TRBV5-6|TRBJ1-5
CASSSSGGLGQPQHF
>-|TRBV6-5|TRBJ2-2
CASRQDYPGELFF
>medium-sized|TRBV4-3|TRBJ2-7
CASSQAWQGYEQYF
>once|TRBV5-5|TRBJ1-2
CASSLADSFLYGYTF
>-|TRBV5-6|TRBJ1-2
CASSPGTRMDNYGYTF
>-|TRBV9|TRBJ1-1
CASSVSTNPRTEAFF
>many|TRBV5-4|TRBJ2-7
CASSLLETGSYEQYF
>-|TRBV4-3|TRBJ2-7
CASSQAGGGAGDEQYF